The 22 T cell receptor beta chains below were found in one sample sequenced in a study of Graves' ophthalmopathy and Graves' hyperthyroidism. For repertoire sequencing, the TCR beta CDR3 regions were amplified from RNA transcripts. First-round RT-PCR employed HTBI primers, with a second-round multiplex PCR after it. TCRdb analysed the multiplex PCR reads with MiXCR anew, one entry per CDR3 protein. The sample holds approximately 150,000 distinct CDR3 sequences, around 39% seen once. The source material was peripheral blood. The receptor set was obtained from a man aged 25 to 40 with Graves' ophthalmopathy.

Ten or more counts support this clonotype. J is TRBJ1-2 and V is TRBV5-1; a weak D match, TRBD1 (6 bases). Per the germline V gene, CDR1 is SGHRS and CDR2 is YFSETQ. The germline V and J ends were trimmed by 4 bases and 0 bases, with 13 bases remaining between them. The length of the CDR3 is 15 residues. The CDR3 spells CASSLGQSPNYGYTF. CDR3 nucleotides: TGCGCCAGCAGCCTAGGACAGAGCCCTAACTATGGCTACACCTTC.

The chain couples TRBV12-3 or TRBV12-4 to TRBJ1-1, with D unclear. The CDR3 consists of 14 residues. Trimming shortened V by 6 bases and J by 0 bases, and 11 bases separated the two germline ends. CDR3 residues: CASRPSEVNTEAFF. DNA of the CDR3: TGTGCCAGCAGGCCCTCGGAGGTGAACACTGAAGCTTTCTTT.

The chain is built from TRBV9 and TRBJ1-1; D uncertain. The germline V gene encodes CDR1 SGDLS and CDR2 YYNGEE. V lost 7 bases to trimming and J lost 1 base, with 14 bases between them. The CDR3 is made up of 14 amino acids. Here the CDR3 reads CASGRQVANTEAFF. CDR3 coding DNA: TGTGCCAGCGGACGTCAGGTTGCGAACACTGAAGCTTTCTTT.

This clonotype was detected many times. V and J are TRBV12-3 or TRBV12-4 and TRBJ1-2, with D perhaps matching TRBD1 (5 bases). CDR3 length: 15 amino acids. Trimming cost V 6 bases and J 0 bases, with 14 bases left between them. CDR3 sequence reads: CASSSGTGANYGYTF. The CDR3 DNA reads as TGTGCCAGCAGCTCGGGAACAGGAGCTAACTATGGCTACACCTTC.

This clonotype was detected many times. This chain connects TRBV2 to TRBJ1-5; D may be TRBD1 (6 bases). The CDR3 extends over 14 amino acids. V was shortened by 6 bases and J by 6 bases, with 15 bases between the two germline ends. Germline V gene data show CDR1 as SNHLY and CDR2 as FYNNEI. DNA for the CDR3: TGTGCCAGCAGCCCTACAGGGTTTGGTCAGCCCCAGCATTTT. Protein product: CASSPTGFGQPQHF.

This clonotype was detected many times. The chain employs TRBV10-3 and TRBJ2-7; the D call may be TRBD1 or TRBD2 (6 bases each). The CDR3 has 13 amino acids. The V gene lost 10 bases and the J gene lost 5 bases, with 18 bases spanning the gap. The germline V gene has CDR1 ENHRY and CDR2 SYGVKD. The CDR3 sequence is CATQATGAHEQYF. Here the CDR3 DNA reads TGTGCCACCCAAGCCACGGGGGCCCACGAGCAGTACTTC.

This clonotype was picked up many times. The chain joins TRBV20-1 to TRBJ2-7; 9 bases agree with TRBD1. The CDR3 consists of 15 residues. With 1 base clipped from V and 6 bases from J, the junction kept 10 bases outside the gene matches. Germline CDR1 and CDR2: DFQATT and SNEGSKA (reference sequence). The DNA of the CDR3 is TGCAGTGCTAGAGTAGAGGGACAGGGTGGACCCGAGCAGTACTTC. This translates into CSARVEGQGGPEQYF.

The chain is built from TRBV7-6 and TRBJ2-7; D perhaps matches TRBD2 (5 bases). The germline V and J ends were trimmed by 1 base and 6 bases, with 10 bases remaining between them. In germline, CDR1 is SGHVS, CDR2 FNYEAQ. The CDR3 loop spans 13 amino acids. This CDR3 reads CASSLDGAGEQYF. The CDR3 nucleotides read TGTGCCAGCAGCTTAGACGGCGCGGGCGAGCAGTACTTC.

In its sample, this clonotype was seen many times. V and J are TRBV30 and TRBJ2-5; D is perhaps TRBD1 or TRBD2 (5 bases each). This CDR3 is 12 amino acids long. Germline CDR1 reads GTSNPN; CDR2 reads SVGIG (reference sequence). The V end lost 5 bases, the J end lost 5 bases, and 12 bases lay between the germline ends. The CDR3 region is CAWLTEGETQYF. The CDR3, as DNA: TGTGCCTGGTTAACAGAGGGGGAGACCCAGTACTTC.

The chain couples TRBV12-3 or TRBV12-4 to TRBJ2-5; TRBD2 might be the D (6 bases). V was shortened by 7 bases and J by 2 bases, with 17 bases between the two germline ends. There are 15 residues in the CDR3. The DNA of the CDR3 is TGTGCCAGCAAGGTTGCAGGGAGGTTACAAGAGACCCAGTACTTC. Translation: CASKVAGRLQETQYF.

This chain uses TRBV6-1 with TRBJ2-5, with TRBD2 matching over 8 bases. This CDR3 spans 14 amino acids. V shed 6 bases, J shed 1 base, and the junction held 4 bases outside the gene matches. Germline lookup yields CDR1 MNHNS and CDR2 SASEGT. CDR3 sequence (DNA): TGTGCCAGCAGCGTAGCGGGGACCCAAGAGACCCAGTACTTC. Translating gives CASSVAGTQETQYF.

The V gene is TRBV27, the J gene TRBJ1-5; maybe TRBD1 (6 bases). CDR1 and CDR2 from the germline V gene are MNHEY and SMNVEV (reference sequence). This CDR3 has 15 amino acids. V was clipped by 5 bases and J by 4 bases, with 15 bases between them. The CDR3 protein is CASSTTGLGNQPQHF. The CDR3 DNA is TGTGCCAGCAGTACTACAGGGTTGGGAAATCAGCCCCAGCATTTT.

Many counts were recorded for this clonotype. The genes are TRBV14 and TRBJ1-1; no definite D call. Germline V CDR1 and CDR2: SGHDN, FVKESK. The V end lost 0 bases, the J end lost 4 bases, and 12 bases lay between the germline ends. CDR3 length: 15 amino acids. The CDR3 nucleotides read TGTGCCAGCAGCCAAGATCTTCTGGTTACCACTGAAGCTTTCTTT. The encoded protein is CASSQDLLVTTEAFF.

This clonotype was recorded many times. The chain has TRBV10-3 and TRBJ1-5; TRBD1 matches 7 bases. Losses at the gene ends were 4 bases for V and 0 bases for J; bases not matched to a gene: 0. This CDR3 region has 14 residues. Per germline, CDR1 ENHRY and CDR2 SYGVKD. This CDR3 reads CAISGQGSNQPQHF. CDR3 DNA sequence: TGTGCCATCAGTGGACAGGGTAGCAATCAGCCCCAGCATTTT.

This clonotype was counted many times. V usage is TRBV24-1 and J usage is TRBJ2-2; the D is unclear. V shed 5 bases and J shed 8 bases, with 11 bases lying between them. Germline V lookup: CDR1 KGHDR, CDR2 SFDVKD. This CDR3 has 13 residues. The CDR3, as DNA: TGTGCCACCAGTGCCGTAGTGGCGGGGGAGCTGTTTTTT. Translating gives CATSAVVAGELFF.

This clonotype occurred many times. V is TRBV12-3 or TRBV12-4 and J is TRBJ2-5; the D is unclear. Deletions cut 5 bases from V and 5 bases from J, with 21 bases between. This CDR3 comprises 16 residues. CDR3 residues: CASSAPSTLERETQYF. CDR3 sequence (DNA): TGTGCCAGCAGTGCTCCATCGACGCTGGAAAGGGAGACCCAGTACTTC.

The gene calls are TRBV28 and TRBJ2-7; 8 nucleotides match TRBD1. V dropped 10 bases and J dropped 4; count of bases not matched to a gene: 6. This CDR3 spans 12 amino acids. Germline assignment: CDR1 MDHEN and CDR2 SYDVKM. The DNA for the CDR3 is TGTGCCACCACGGACAGGGAGTACGAGCAGTACTTC. Its translation: CATTDREYEQYF.

The V and J genes are TRBV12-3 or TRBV12-4 and TRBJ1-2; no clear D. The CDR3 length is 13 residues. The V end was cut by 4 bases, the J end by 8 bases, with 14 bases between. The CDR3 sequence is CASSSRELGGYTF. The CDR3 DNA follows: TGTGCCAGCAGTTCCCGGGAACTAGGGGGCTACACCTTC.

This clonotype was seen at least ten times. The V gene is TRBV9, the J gene TRBJ2-7; tentatively, D is TRBD2 (7 bases). Deletions cut 4 bases from V and 9 bases from J, with 23 bases between. The CDR3 covers 15 residues. From germline, CDR1 is SGDLS and CDR2 YYNGEE. This chain's CDR3 is CASSSQGEGGRAQYF. The CDR3 region has the DNA TGTGCCAGCAGCTCCCAAGGGGAGGGGGGTCGTGCGCAGTACTTC.

This clonotype was seen at least ten times. The chain joins TRBV12-5 to TRBJ1-2; D is ambiguous. Germline V lookup: CDR1 LGHNT, CDR2 FRNRAP. This CDR3 spans 13 amino acids. V was pared by 0 bases and J by 7 bases, with 9 bases between. Here the CDR3 reads CASGLVGVTGYTF. CDR3 DNA: TGTGCTAGTGGTTTGGTTGGAGTAACTGGCTACACCTTC.

Ten or more counts support this clonotype. CDR3 sequence reads: CASSDSGVSYEQYF. The CDR3 DNA sequence: TGTGCCAGCAGTGATAGCGGGGTCTCCTACGAGCAGTACTTC. This chain joins TRBV7-8 and TRBJ2-7, with TRBD2 matching over 8 bases. CDR1 SGHVS and CDR2 FQNEAQ come from the germline V gene. The V and J ends lost 6 bases and 0 bases, in that order; junction bases with no gene match: 4. The CDR3 covers 14 residues.

CDR3 nucleotides: TGCAGCGTTGAAGAGGTTAGCCCAAGGGAGCAGTACTTC. This sequence encodes CSVEEVSPREQYF. V gene TRBV29-1 combines with J gene TRBJ2-7, with D hard to call. The CDR3 consists of 13 residues. Between the trimmed V and J ends, which lost 0 bases and 7 bases, there was a span of 13 bases. Germline V gives CDR1 SQVTM, CDR2 ANQGSEA.